What follows is one T cell receptor beta chain and its context. This entry is derived from a study of blood T cell repertoires in COVID-19. Looking at the study overall: Whether acute or convalescent, the COVID-19 samples came from the United States, Italy and Spain. T cells, B-cell-depleted T cells, or PBMCs provided the cDNA or gDNA that served as material.

Seattle cases were enrolled at active infection and followed longitudinally. Original data processing: The assay estimated nucleated cells by amplifying reference gene primers. TCRdb's table, derived via immunoSEQ multiplex PCR, lists solely in-frame clones and lacks some. The V and J calls and clone size are taken from that table; D and trimming were inferred from the DNA. The table includes approximately 79,000 clones, over 80% detected once. The J segment lost 2 bases and the V segment lost 5 bases, leaving 5 bases of the junction unmatched. The CDR3 sequence is 15 residues long. Germline V gene sequence: CDR1 LNHNV, CDR2 YYDKDF (reference sequence).

The source is a man between 45 and 60 years old with COVID-19, enrolled during active disease. The V gene is TRBV15, the J gene TRBJ1-3; TRBD1 aligns across 8 bases. Sequencing input: peripheral blood. CDR3 nucleotide sequence: TGTGCCACCAGCTCTGACAGGGGTACTGGAAACACCATATATTTT. This sequence encodes CATSSDRGTGNTIYF.